This T cell receptor beta chain was recorded in a study of CD8+CD57+ T cells in acquired aplastic anemia. In the study overall: DNA recovered from sorted CD4+ and CD8+ cells had a mean of approximately 3.2 ug.

The CDR3 loop spans 14 amino acids. V was pared by 4 bases and J by 6 bases, with 13 bases between. Germline V gene data show CDR1 as SGHDN and CDR2 as FVKESK. CDR3 and TCR beta VDJ profiling relied on genomic DNA as the template. TCRdb analysed the reads with MiXCR anew, one entry per CDR3 protein. The sample has about 190,000 distinct CDR3 sequences, about three fifths seen once; the top ten hold about half. The J gene is TRBJ2-1, the V gene TRBV14, with unresolved D. The origin of this receptor is a human donor with severe aplastic anemia or a healthy control (not recorded which). Sequenced sample: sorted CD4+, CD8+, or CD8+CD57+ T cells (not recorded which) from PBMCs. The CDR3, as DNA: TGTGCCAGCAGCCTGTTGGAGTCACCCAATGAGCAGTTCTTC. Its translation: CASSLLESPNEQFF.